Following are 11 T cell receptor beta chains from one sample sequenced in a study of glioma-infiltrating T cells. TCR alpha and beta CDR3 regions were amplified from RNA using iRepertoire nested multiplex PCR. Each CDR3 protein gets one entry after TCRdb re-called the multiplex PCR reads with MiXCR. The data hold approximately 140,000 distinct CDR3 sequences, with around 25% observed a single time. Material for sequencing was glioma tissue, nonneoplastic brain tissue, or PBMCs (not recorded which). These receptors originate from a human donor with low-grade glioma or glioblastoma, undergoing nonglioma brain surgery, or in good health (not recorded which).

The V call is TRBV20-1, the J call TRBJ2-2; 8 bases agree with TRBD2. The CDR3 contains 14 residues. V lost 3 bases to trimming and J lost 7 bases; unmatched junction nucleotides: 7. Germline V gene lookup returns CDR1 DFQATT and CDR2 SNEGSKA (reference sequence). Here the CDR3 DNA reads TGCAGTGCTAGCCGGGAGGGTTCGTTCGGGGAGCTGTTTTTT. Translating it yields CSASREGSFGELFF.

This clonotype was counted at least ten times. The chain uses TRBV27 and TRBJ1-6, with D tentatively TRBD1 (5 bases). CDR3 length: 15 residues. The germline V gene has CDR1 MNHEY and CDR2 SMNVEV (reference sequence). Trimming took off 2 bases at V and 8 bases at J, with 13 bases between the two ends. CDR3 in amino acids: CASSLTPGGDSPLHF. CDR3 DNA: TGTGCCAGCAGTTTAACCCCCGGGGGGGATTCACCCCTCCACTTT.

This clonotype has at least ten counts. CDR3: CASSFFTGNTEAFF. DNA for the CDR3: TGTGCCAGCAGTTTCTTCACAGGGAACACTGAAGCTTTCTTT. This chain links TRBV27 with TRBJ1-1; tentative D call: TRBD1 (5 bases). This CDR3 spans 14 amino acids. The V and J ends lost 3 bases and 1 base respectively, with 9 bases between them. Germline V gene lookup returns CDR1 MNHEY and CDR2 SMNVEV (reference sequence).

This clonotype has a handful of counts. The chain links TRBV6-1 to TRBJ2-6; D possibly corresponds to TRBD1 (6 bases). V dropped 6 bases and J dropped 0 bases, with 9 bases sitting between them. Germline lookup yields CDR1 MNHNS and CDR2 SASEGT. The CDR3 consists of 15 residues. Here the CDR3 reads CASRADSSGANVLTF. As DNA, the CDR3 is TGTGCCAGCAGAGCGGACAGCTCTGGGGCCAACGTCCTGACTTTC.

The chain has TRBV6-1 and TRBJ2-1; either TRBD1 or TRBD2 may supply D (5 bases each). CDR1 MNHNS and CDR2 SASEGT come from the germline V gene. V lost 8 bases to trimming and J lost 8 bases, with 16 bases between them. The CDR3 runs 13 residues. The CDR3 DNA reads as TGTGCCAGCGCAGAGGGACCGTGGGATGAGCAGTTCTTC. Residues: CASAEGPWDEQFF.

This clonotype has only one observation. The J gene is TRBJ2-5, the V gene TRBV5-1; TRBD2 matches 7 bases. Germline lookup yields CDR1 SGHRS and CDR2 YFSETQ. V shed 2 bases and J 2 bases; nucleotides not matched to a gene: 0. The CDR3 contains 13 residues. The CDR3 loop is CASSLLAQETQYF. DNA for the CDR3: TGCGCCAGCAGCTTACTAGCGCAAGAGACCCAGTACTTC.

This clonotype appeared once. A much larger clone sits a single nucleotide away, making a read error possible. V gene TRBV27 combines with J gene TRBJ2-3; 9 positions agree with TRBD2. This CDR3 comprises 15 residues. Germline V gene lookup returns CDR1 MNHEY and CDR2 SMNVEV (reference sequence). The DNA of the CDR3 is TGTGCCAGCCGCGCCTGGACTAGCGACGGAGATGCGCAGTATTTT. Translated, it gives CASRAWTSDGDAQYF.

This clonotype was found a few times. The rearrangement uses TRBV2 and TRBJ2-5, with 8 bases identical to TRBD1. The ends lost 10 bases at V and 2 bases at J; junction bases unmatched: 3. This CDR3 contains 12 residues. Germline V lookup: CDR1 SNHLY, CDR2 FYNNEI. The CDR3 DNA reads as TGTGCCAAGCGGACAGGGCAAGAGACCCAGTACTTC. Residues: CAKRTGQETQYF.

This clonotype has only a few counts. The rearrangement joins TRBV14 to TRBJ1-6, with D possibly matching TRBD1 (5 bases). Germline CDR1 and CDR2: SGHDN and FVKESK. V was cut by 4 bases and J by 4 bases, with 8 bases left in between. The CDR3 has 14 amino acids. CDR3 DNA sequence: TGTGCCAGCAGCCGGGACTTTTATAATTCACCCCTCCACTTT. The encoded protein is CASSRDFYNSPLHF.

This clonotype was counted at least ten times. The V call is TRBV6-1, the J call TRBJ2-1; D is ambiguous. The germline V gene has CDR1 MNHNS and CDR2 SASEGT. V was shortened by 7 bases and J by 0 bases, with 10 bases between the two germline ends. This CDR3 has 14 amino acids. The CDR3 DNA reads as TGTGCCAGCACCGTACCCTACTCCTACAATGAGCAGTTCTTC. Protein: CASTVPYSYNEQFF.

This clonotype appeared once. One junction end disagrees with the germline gene, perhaps due to a read error. This chain joins TRBV28 and TRBJ1-5; no clear D gene. The CDR3 spans 11 residues. CDR1 and CDR2 (germline): MDHEN, SYDVKM. The CDR3 DNA sequence: TGTGCCGGCAGGAGCAATCAGCCCCAGCATTTT. Its translation: CAGRSNQPQHF.